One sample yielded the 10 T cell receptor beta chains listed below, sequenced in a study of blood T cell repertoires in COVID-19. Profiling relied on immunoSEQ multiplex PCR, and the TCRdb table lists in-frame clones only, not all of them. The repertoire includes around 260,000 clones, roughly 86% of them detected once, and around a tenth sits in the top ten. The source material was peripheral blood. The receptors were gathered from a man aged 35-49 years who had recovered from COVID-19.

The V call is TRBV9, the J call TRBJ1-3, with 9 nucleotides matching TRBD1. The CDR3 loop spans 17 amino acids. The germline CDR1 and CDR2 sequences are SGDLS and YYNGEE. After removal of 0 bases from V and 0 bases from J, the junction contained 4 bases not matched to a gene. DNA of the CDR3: TGTGCCAGCAGCGTAGAACAGGGGGCCTACTCTGGAAACACCATATATTTT. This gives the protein CASSVEQGAYSGNTIYF.

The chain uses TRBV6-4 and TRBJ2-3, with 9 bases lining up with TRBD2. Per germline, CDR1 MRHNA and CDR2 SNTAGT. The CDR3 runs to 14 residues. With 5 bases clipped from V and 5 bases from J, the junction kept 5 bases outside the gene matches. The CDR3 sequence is CASSLSGSGDTQYF. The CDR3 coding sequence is TGTGCCAGCAGTCTTAGCGGGAGTGGAGATACGCAGTATTTT.

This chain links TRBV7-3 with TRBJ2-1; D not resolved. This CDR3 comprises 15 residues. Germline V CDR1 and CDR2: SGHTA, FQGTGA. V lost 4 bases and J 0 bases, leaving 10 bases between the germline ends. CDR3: CASSSKRSSYNEQFF. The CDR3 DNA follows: TGTGCCAGCAGCTCGAAAAGGAGCTCCTACAATGAGCAGTTCTTC.

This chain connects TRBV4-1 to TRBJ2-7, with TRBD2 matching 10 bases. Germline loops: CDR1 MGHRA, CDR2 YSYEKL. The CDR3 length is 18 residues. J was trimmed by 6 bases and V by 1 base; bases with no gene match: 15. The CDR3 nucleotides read TGCGCCAGCAGCCAAGTAGGAGCGGGAGGGTCCCAGCCCCTCGAGCAGTACTTC. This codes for CASSQVGAGGSQPLEQYF.

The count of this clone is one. As DNA, the CDR3 is TGCAGTGCCCTCGGTGGGGGGAAGGCTTTCTTT. Its translation: CSALGGGKAFF. The chain carries TRBV20-1 and TRBJ1-1; TRBD1 is a possible D gene (5 bases). This CDR3 is 11 amino acids long. The ends were cut back, 6 bases at V and 11 bases at J, with 16 bases in the middle. Germline CDR1 is DFQATT and CDR2 is SNEGSKA (reference sequence).

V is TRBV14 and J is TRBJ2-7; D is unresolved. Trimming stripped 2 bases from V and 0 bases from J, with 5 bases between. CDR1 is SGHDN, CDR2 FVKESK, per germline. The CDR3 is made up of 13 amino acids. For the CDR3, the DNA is TGTGCCAGCAGCCAATACAGCTCCTACGAGCAGTACTTC. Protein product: CASSQYSSYEQYF.

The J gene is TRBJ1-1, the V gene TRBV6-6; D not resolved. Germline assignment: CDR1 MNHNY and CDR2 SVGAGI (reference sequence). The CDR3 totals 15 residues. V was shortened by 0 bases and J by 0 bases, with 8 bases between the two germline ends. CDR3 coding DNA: TGTGCCAGCAGTTACTCAGGGAGTATGAACACTGAAGCTTTCTTT. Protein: CASSYSGSMNTEAFF.

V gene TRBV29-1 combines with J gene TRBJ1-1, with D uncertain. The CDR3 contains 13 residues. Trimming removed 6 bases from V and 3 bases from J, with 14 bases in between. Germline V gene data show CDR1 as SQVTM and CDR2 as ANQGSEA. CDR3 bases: TGCAGCGTGCTCGGGGTGATGGACACTGAAGCTTTCTTT. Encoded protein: CSVLGVMDTEAFF. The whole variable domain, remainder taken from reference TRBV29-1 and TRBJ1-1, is SAVISQKPSRDICQRGTSLTIQCQVDSQVTMMFWYRQQPGQSLTLIATANQGSEATYESGFVIDKFPISRPNLTFSTLTVSNMSPEDSSIYLCSVLGVMDTEAFFGQGTRLTVV.

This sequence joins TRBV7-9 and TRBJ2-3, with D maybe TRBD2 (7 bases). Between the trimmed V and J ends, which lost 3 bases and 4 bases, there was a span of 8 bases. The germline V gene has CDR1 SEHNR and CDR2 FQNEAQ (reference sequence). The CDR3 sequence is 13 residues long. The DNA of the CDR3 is TGTGCCAGCAGCTTGGGGGGGCCAGATACGCAGTATTTT. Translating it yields CASSLGGPDTQYF.

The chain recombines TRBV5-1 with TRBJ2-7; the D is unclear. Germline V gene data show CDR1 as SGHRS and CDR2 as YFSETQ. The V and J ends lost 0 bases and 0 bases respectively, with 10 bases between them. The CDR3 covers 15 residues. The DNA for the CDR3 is TGCGCCAGCAGCTTGGCTCCTGTGAGCTCCTACGAGCAGTACTTC. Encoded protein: CASSLAPVSSYEQYF.